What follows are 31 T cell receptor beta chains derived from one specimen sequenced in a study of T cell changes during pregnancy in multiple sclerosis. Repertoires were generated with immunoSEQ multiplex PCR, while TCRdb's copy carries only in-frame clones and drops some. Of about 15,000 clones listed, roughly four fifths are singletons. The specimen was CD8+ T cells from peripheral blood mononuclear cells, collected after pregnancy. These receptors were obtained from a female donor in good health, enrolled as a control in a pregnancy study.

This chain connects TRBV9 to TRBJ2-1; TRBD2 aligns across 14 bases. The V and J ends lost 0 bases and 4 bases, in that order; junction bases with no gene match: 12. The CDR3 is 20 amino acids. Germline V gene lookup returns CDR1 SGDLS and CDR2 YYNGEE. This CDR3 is CASSVGPYPGLAGEYNEQFF. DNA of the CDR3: TGTGCCAGCAGCGTAGGTCCGTACCCGGGACTAGCGGGAGAGTACAATGAGCAGTTCTTC.

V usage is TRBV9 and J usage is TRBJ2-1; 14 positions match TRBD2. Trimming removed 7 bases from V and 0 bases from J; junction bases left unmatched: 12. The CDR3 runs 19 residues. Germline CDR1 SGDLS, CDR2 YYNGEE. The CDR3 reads CASGLTSGGEISSYNEQFF. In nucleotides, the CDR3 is TGTGCCAGCGGCTTGACTAGCGGGGGGGAAATAAGCTCCTACAATGAGCAGTTCTTC. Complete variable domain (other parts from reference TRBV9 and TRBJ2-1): DSGVTQTPKHLITATGQRVTLRCSPRSGDLSVYWYQQSLDQGLQFLIQYYNGEERAKGNILERFSAQQFPDLHSELNLSSLELGDSALYFCASGLTSGGEISSYNEQFFGPGTRLTVL.

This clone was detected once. DNA of the CDR3: TGTGCCATCAGTGAGAGGGAAGGAGGGAGCGGCAATGAGCAGTTCTTC. Translating it yields CAISEREGGSGNEQFF. V gene TRBV10-3 combines with J gene TRBJ2-1; D is perhaps TRBD2 (6 bases). Trimming took off 2 bases at V and 6 bases at J, with 17 bases between the two ends. The CDR3 runs 16 residues. The germline CDR1 and CDR2 sequences are ENHRY and SYGVKD.

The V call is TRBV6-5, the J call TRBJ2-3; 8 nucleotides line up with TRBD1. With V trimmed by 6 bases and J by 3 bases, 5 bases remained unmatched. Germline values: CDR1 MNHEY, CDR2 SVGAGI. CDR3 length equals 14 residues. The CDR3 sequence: CASRVGQGTDTQYF. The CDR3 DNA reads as TGTGCCAGCAGGGTCGGACAGGGAACAGATACGCAGTATTTT.

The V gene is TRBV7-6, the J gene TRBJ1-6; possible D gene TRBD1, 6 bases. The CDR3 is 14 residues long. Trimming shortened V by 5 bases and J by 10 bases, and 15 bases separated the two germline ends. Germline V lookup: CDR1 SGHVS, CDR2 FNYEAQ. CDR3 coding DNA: TGTGCCAGCAGCCCCAAACAGGGCAAATCACCCCTCCACTTT. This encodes CASSPKQGKSPLHF.

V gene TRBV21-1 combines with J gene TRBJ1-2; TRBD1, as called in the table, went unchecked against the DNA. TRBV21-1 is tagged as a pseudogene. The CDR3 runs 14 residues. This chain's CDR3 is CASSKGARAVGYTF. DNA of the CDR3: TGTGCCAGCAGCAAAGGGGCCAGGGCCGTGGGCTACACCTTC.

CDR3: CASEQLGKLFF. CDR3 nucleotides: TGTGCCAGCGAACAGTTGGGAAAACTGTTTTTT. This sequence joins TRBV7-8 and TRBJ1-4, with D unclear. In germline, CDR1 is SGHVS, CDR2 FQNEAQ. Trimming left V 8 bases short and J 10 bases short, with 11 bases between. CDR3 size: 11 residues.

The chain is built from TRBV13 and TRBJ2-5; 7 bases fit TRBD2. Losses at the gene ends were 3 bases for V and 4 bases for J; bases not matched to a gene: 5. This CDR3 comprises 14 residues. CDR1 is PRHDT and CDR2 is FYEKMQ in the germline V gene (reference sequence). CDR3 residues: CASSLRGRGETQYF. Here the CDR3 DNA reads TGTGCCAGCAGCTTGCGGGGGAGAGGAGAGACCCAGTACTTC.

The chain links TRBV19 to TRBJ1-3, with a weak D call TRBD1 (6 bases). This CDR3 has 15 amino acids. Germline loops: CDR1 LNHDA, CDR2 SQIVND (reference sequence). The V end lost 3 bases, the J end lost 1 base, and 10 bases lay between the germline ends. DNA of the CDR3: TGTGCCAGTAGTATCCGACAGGAATCTGGAAACACCATATATTTT. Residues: CASSIRQESGNTIYF.

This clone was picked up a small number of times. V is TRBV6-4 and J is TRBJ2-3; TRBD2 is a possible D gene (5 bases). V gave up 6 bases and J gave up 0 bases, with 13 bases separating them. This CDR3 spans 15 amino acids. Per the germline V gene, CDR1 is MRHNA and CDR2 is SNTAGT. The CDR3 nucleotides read TGTGCCAGCAGCCAAAACGGGGAAAGCACAGATACGCAGTATTTT. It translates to CASSQNGESTDTQYF.

The CDR3 coding sequence is TGTGCCAGCAGCTTCTTGAGCTCCTACGAGCAGTACTTC. It encodes CASSFLSSYEQYF. The J gene is TRBJ2-7, the V gene TRBV5-8; the D is unclear. Germline assignment: CDR1 SGHTS and CDR2 YDEGEE. The length of the CDR3 is 13 residues. V was cut by 2 bases and J by 0 bases, with 6 bases left in between.

The CDR3 nucleotides read TGTGCCAGCAGCTTAAGGGGGGGTGAAGCTTTCTTT. Its translation is CASSLRGGEAFF. This chain links TRBV7-8 with TRBJ1-1; D is possibly TRBD1 (6 bases). Germline V gene data show CDR1 as SGHVS and CDR2 as FQNEAQ. CDR3 length: 12 amino acids. The V and J ends lost 2 bases and 7 bases respectively, with 8 bases between them. Supplemented by reference TRBV7-8 and TRBJ1-1, the full variable domain reads GAGVSQSPRYKVAKRGQDVALRCDPISGHVSLFWYQQALGQGPEFLTYFQNEAQLDKSGLPSDRFFAERPEGSVSTLKIQRTQQEDSAVYLCASSLRGGEAFFGQGTRLTVV.

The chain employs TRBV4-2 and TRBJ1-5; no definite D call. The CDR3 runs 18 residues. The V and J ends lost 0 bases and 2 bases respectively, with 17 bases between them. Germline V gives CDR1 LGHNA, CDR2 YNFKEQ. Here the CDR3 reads CASSQDLTGSVGNQPQHF. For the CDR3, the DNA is TGTGCCAGCAGCCAAGATCTGACGGGGAGCGTAGGCAATCAGCCCCAGCATTTT.

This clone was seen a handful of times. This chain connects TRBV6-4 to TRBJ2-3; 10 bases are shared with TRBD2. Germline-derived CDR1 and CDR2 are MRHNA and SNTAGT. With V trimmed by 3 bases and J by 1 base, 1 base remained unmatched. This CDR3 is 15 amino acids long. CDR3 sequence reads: CASSDLAGGTDTQYF. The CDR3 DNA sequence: TGTGCCAGCAGTGATCTAGCGGGGGGCACAGATACGCAGTATTTT.

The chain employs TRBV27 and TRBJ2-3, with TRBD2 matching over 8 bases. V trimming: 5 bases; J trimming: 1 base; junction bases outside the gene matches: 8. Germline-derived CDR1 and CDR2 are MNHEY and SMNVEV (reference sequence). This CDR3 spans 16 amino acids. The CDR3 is CASSPPGGLGTDTQYF. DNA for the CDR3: TGTGCCAGCAGTCCCCCGGGGGGGCTGGGCACAGATACGCAGTATTTT.

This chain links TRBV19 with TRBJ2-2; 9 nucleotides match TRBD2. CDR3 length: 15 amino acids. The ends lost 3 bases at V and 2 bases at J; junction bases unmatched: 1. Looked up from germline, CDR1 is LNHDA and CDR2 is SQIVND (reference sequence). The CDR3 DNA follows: TGTGCCAGTAGTATGACTAGCGGAAACACCGGGGAGCTGTTTTTT. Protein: CASSMTSGNTGELFF.

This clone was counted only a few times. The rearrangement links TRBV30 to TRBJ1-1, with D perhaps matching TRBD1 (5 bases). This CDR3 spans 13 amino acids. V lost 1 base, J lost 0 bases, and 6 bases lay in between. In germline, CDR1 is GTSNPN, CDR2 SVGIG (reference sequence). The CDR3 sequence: CAWSGTLNTEAFF. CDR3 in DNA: TGTGCCTGGAGTGGGACATTGAACACTGAAGCTTTCTTT.

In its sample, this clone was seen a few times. The CDR3 protein is CASSQTSGRGTDTQYF. The CDR3 coding sequence is TGTGCCAGCAGCCAGACCAGCGGGAGGGGGACAGATACGCAGTATTTT. The chain employs TRBV14 and TRBJ2-3, with TRBD2 identical over 10 bases. The CDR3 covers 16 residues. With 3 bases clipped from V and 3 bases from J, the junction kept 6 bases outside the gene matches. The V gene's germline CDR1 is SGHDN and CDR2 FVKESK.

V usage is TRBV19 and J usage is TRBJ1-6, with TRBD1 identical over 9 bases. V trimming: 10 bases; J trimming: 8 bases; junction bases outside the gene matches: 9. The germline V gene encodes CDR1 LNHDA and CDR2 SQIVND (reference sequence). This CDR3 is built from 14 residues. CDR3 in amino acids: CATSNRGLHSPLHF. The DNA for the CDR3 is TGTGCCACCTCCAACAGGGGGCTACATTCACCCCTCCACTTT.

CDR3 in amino acids: CASSSIQGRETQYF. DNA of the CDR3: TGTGCCAGTAGTTCGATACAGGGCCGGGAGACCCAGTACTTC. The rearrangement links TRBV19 to TRBJ2-5, with D maybe TRBD1 (6 bases). Trimming removed 5 bases at V and 5 bases at J, with 15 bases between. The germline gives CDR1 LNHDA, CDR2 SQIVND (reference sequence). The CDR3 runs 14 residues.

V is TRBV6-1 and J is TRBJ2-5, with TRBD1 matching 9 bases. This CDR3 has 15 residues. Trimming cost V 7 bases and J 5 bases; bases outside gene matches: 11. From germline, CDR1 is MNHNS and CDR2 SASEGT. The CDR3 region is CASNDGTGSMETQYF. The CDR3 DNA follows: TGTGCCAGCAATGACGGGACAGGGAGTATGGAGACCCAGTACTTC.

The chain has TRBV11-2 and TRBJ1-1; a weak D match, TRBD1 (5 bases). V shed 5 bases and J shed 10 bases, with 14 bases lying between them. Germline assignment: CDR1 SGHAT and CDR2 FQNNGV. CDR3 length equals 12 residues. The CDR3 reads CASSGGARRAFF. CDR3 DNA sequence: TGTGCCAGCAGCGGAGGGGCCCGCCGAGCTTTCTTT.

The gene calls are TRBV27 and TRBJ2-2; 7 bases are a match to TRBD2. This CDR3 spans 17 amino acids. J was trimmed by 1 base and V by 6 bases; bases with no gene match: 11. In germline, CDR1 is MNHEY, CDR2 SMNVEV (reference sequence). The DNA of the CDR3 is TGTGCCAGCAGGCCTAGCGGACTTGGGGGGAACACCGGGGAGCTGTTTTTT. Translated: CASRPSGLGGNTGELFF.

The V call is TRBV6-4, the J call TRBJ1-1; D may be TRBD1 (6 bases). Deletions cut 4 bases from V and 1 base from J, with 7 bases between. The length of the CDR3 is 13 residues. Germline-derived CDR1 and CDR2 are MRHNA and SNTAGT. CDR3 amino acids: CASSGTENTEAFF. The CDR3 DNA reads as TGTGCCAGCAGTGGGACAGAGAACACTGAAGCTTTCTTT.

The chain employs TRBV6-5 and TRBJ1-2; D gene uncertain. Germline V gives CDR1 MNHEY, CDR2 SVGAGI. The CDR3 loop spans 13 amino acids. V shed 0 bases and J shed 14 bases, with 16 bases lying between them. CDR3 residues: CASSYSGRNAETF. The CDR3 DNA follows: TGTGCCAGCAGTTACTCAGGGAGGAACGCGGAGACCTTC.

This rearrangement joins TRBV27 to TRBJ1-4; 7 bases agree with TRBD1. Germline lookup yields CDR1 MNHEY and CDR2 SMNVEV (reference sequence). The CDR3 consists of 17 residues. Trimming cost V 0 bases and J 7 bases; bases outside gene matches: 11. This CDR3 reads CASSLSIPDRVGEKLFF. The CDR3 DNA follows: TGTGCCAGCAGTTTATCGATACCCGACAGGGTCGGTGAAAAACTGTTTTTT.

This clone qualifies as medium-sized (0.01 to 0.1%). CDR3 bases: TGTGCCAGCAGGGCCGGAGGATCTGGGGTCGACGGGGAGCAGTACTTC. Translated: CASRAGGSGVDGEQYF. The chain carries TRBV2 and TRBJ2-7, with a weak D call TRBD2 (5 bases). CDR1 SNHLY and CDR2 FYNNEI come from the germline V gene. The CDR3 covers 16 residues. V was trimmed by 6 bases and J by 7 bases, leaving 25 bases between them. Variable domain in full (rest from reference TRBV2 and TRBJ2-7): EPEVTQTPSHQVTQMGQEVILRCVPISNHLYFYWYRQILGQKVEFLVSFYNNEISEKSEIFDDQFSVERPDGSNFTLKIRSTKLEDSAMYFCASRAGGSGVDGEQYFGPGTRLTVT.

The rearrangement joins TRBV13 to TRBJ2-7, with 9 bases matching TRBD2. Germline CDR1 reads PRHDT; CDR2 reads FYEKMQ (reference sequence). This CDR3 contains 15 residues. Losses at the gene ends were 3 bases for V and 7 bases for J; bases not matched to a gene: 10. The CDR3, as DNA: TGTGCCAGCAGCTTCCCAGGTAGCGGGAGTAGGGAGCAGTACTTC. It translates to CASSFPGSGSREQYF. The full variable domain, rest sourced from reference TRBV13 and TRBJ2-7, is AAGVIQSPRHLIKEKRETATLKCYPIPRHDTVYWYQQGPGQDPQFLISFYEKMQSDKGSIPDRFSAQQFSDYHSELNMSSLELGDSALYFCASSFPGSGSREQYFGPGTRLTVT.

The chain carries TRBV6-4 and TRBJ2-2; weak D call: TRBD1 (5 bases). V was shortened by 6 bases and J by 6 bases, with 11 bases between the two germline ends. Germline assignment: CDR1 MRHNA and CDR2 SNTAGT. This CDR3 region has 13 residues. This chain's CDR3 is CASSEGDSGELFF. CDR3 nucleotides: TGTGCCAGCAGCGAAGGGGATTCCGGGGAGCTGTTTTTT.

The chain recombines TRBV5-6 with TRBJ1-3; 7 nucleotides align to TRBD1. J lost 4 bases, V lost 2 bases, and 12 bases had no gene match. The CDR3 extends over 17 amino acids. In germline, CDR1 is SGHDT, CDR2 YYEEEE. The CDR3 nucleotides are TGTGCCAGCAGCTTCCTTACCAGGGGGAACTCCGGAAACACCATATATTTT. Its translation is CASSFLTRGNSGNTIYF.

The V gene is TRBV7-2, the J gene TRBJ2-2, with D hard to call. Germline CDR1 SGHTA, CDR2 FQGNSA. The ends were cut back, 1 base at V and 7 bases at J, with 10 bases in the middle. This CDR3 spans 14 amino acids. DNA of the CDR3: TGTGCCAGCAGCTTAGGCAGTGATATCGGGGAGCTGTTTTTT. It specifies CASSLGSDIGELFF.